The 17 T cell receptor beta chains listed next were all sequenced from one sample in a study of T-cell memory formation after mild COVID-19. TCRdb itself ran the 5' RACE reads through MiXCR, one entry per CDR3 protein. The sample shows some 490,000 distinct CDR3 sequences, 15% to 20% of them seen only once. The specimen was PBMCs or a T cell subset sorted from them (not recorded which). These receptor sequences come from an adult woman who had mild COVID-19 (a few samples of this study predate the infection). Cell type and time point are not known.

This chain joins TRBV30 and TRBJ1-1, with D unclear. The V end was cut by 0 bases, the J end by 7 bases, with 12 bases between. This CDR3 contains 13 residues. Germline CDR1 and CDR2: GTSNPN and SVGIG (reference sequence). CDR3 DNA: TGTGCCTGGAGTGTATATACGGGAAGTGAAGCTTTCTTT. It translates to CAWSVYTGSEAFF.

This clonotype was counted many times. The chain recombines TRBV5-1 with TRBJ2-5; 9 bases align to TRBD1. J gave up 2 bases and V 6 bases, and 5 bases lay outside the gene matches. Germline V gene data show CDR1 as SGHRS and CDR2 as YFSETQ. The CDR3 loop spans 14 amino acids. CDR3 region: CASTFGTGQETQYF. Here the CDR3 DNA reads TGCGCCAGCACTTTCGGGACAGGGCAAGAGACCCAGTACTTC.

In this sample, this clonotype turned up a few times. This sequence joins TRBV12-3 or TRBV12-4 and TRBJ1-1; tentative D call: TRBD1 (5 bases). Trimming removed 5 bases at V and 4 bases at J, with 17 bases between. The CDR3 covers 15 residues. The CDR3 region has the DNA TGTGCCAGCAGTCCAACCTGGCTGGGGGGCACTGAAGCTTTCTTT. Protein: CASSPTWLGGTEAFF.

The gene calls are TRBV7-3 and TRBJ2-2; TRBD1 matches 8 bases. The CDR3 length is 15 residues. CDR1 and CDR2 from the germline V gene are SGHTA and FQGTGA. Trimming took 8 bases from V and 3 from J; bases not matched to a gene: 8. CDR3 amino acids: CASARDRRDTGELFF. In nucleotides, the CDR3 is TGTGCCAGCGCGCGGGACAGGAGGGACACCGGGGAGCTGTTTTTT.

This clonotype was seen a handful of times. The V and J genes are TRBV5-1 and TRBJ2-4; TRBD1 aligns across 10 bases. Trimming cost V 1 base and J 2 bases; bases outside gene matches: 6. There are 17 residues in the CDR3. CDR1 is SGHRS and CDR2 is YFSETQ in the germline V gene. The CDR3 protein is CASSLFGTGETKNIQYF. The DNA for the CDR3 is TGCGCCAGCAGCTTGTTTGGGACAGGGGAAACCAAAAACATTCAGTACTTC.

V and J are TRBV5-1 and TRBJ2-7; tentative D call: TRBD1 (6 bases). Trimming stripped 4 bases from V and 6 bases from J, with 11 bases between. The CDR3 is 12 amino acids. Germline V lookup: CDR1 SGHRS, CDR2 YFSETQ. As DNA, the CDR3 is TGCGCCAGCAGCCTAGGACAGCTCGAGCAGTACTTC. This gives the protein CASSLGQLEQYF. Together with reference TRBV5-1 and TRBJ2-7, the CDR3 gives the full variable domain: KAGVTQTPRYLIKTRGQQVTLSCSPISGHRSVSWYQQTPGQGLQFLFEYFSETQRNKGNFPGRFSGRQFSNSRSEMNVSTLELGDSALYLCASSLGQLEQYFGPGTRLTVT.

This clonotype came up a few times. The gene calls are TRBV15 and TRBJ2-1; D uncertain. V lost 0 bases, J lost 0 bases, and 9 bases lay in between. Looked up from germline, CDR1 is LNHNV and CDR2 is YYDKDF (reference sequence). The CDR3 consists of 16 residues. CDR3 DNA sequence: TGTGCCACCAGCAGAGATCCCCGAAGCTCCTACAATGAGCAGTTCTTC. It yields the protein CATSRDPRSSYNEQFF.

The gene calls are TRBV4-1 and TRBJ2-5, with D possibly TRBD2 on 7 matching bases. This CDR3 has 14 residues. Germline-derived CDR1 and CDR2 are MGHRA and YSYEKL. V was pared by 1 base and J by 4 bases, with 10 bases between. CDR3 in DNA: TGCGCCAGCAGCCAAGTGGGGGGGGCAGAGACCCAGTACTTC. Translation gives CASSQVGGAETQYF.

This chain joins TRBV4-1 and TRBJ2-1; perhaps TRBD2 as D (5 bases). CDR3 length: 12 amino acids. CDR1 is MGHRA, CDR2 YSYEKL, per germline. Trimming left V 2 bases short and J 9 bases short, with 8 bases between. The CDR3 here is CASSQPSGEQFF. In nucleotides, the CDR3 is TGCGCCAGCAGCCAACCCAGCGGTGAGCAGTTCTTC.

The chain is built from TRBV27 and TRBJ2-7, with no clear D. Germline lookup yields CDR1 MNHEY and CDR2 SMNVEV (reference sequence). The CDR3 has 14 amino acids. Trimming shortened V by 8 bases and J by 4 bases, and 18 bases separated the two germline ends. CDR3 nucleotides: TGTGCCAGCTCCCTGCATGGCCCCAATTACGAGCAGTACTTC. This gives the protein CASSLHGPNYEQYF.

This sequence joins TRBV11-3 and TRBJ2-1; 9 bases fit TRBD2. The CDR3 contains 17 residues. From germline, CDR1 is SGHNT and CDR2 YENEEA. Trimming cost V 2 bases and J 10 bases; bases outside gene matches: 15. The CDR3 loop is CASSLKAGGPQQGEQFF. CDR3 coding DNA: TGTGCCAGCAGCTTAAAGGCGGGAGGGCCTCAACAGGGGGAGCAGTTCTTC. The complete variable domain, with remaining parts taken from reference TRBV11-3 and TRBJ2-1, reads EAGVVQSPRYKIIEKKQPVAFWCNPISGHNTLYWYLQNLGQGPELLIRYENEEAVDDSQLPKDRFSAERLKGVDSTLKIQPAELGDSAVYLCASSLKAGGPQQGEQFFGPGTRLTVL.

The gene calls are TRBV24-1 and TRBJ2-1, with 8 positions matching TRBD2. Germline V gene lookup returns CDR1 KGHDR and CDR2 SFDVKD. CDR3 size: 15 residues. With 0 bases clipped from V and 8 bases from J, the junction kept 5 bases outside the gene matches. CDR3 DNA sequence: TGTGCCACCAGTGATTTGGCGGCGGGAGGCGATGAGCAGTTCTTC. The encoded protein is CATSDLAAGGDEQFF.

This clonotype was counted a few times. The chain combines TRBV20-1 with TRBJ2-5; possibly TRBD2 for D (6 bases). The CDR3 runs to 14 residues. Germline CDR1 DFQATT, CDR2 SNEGSKA (reference sequence). Trimming removed 5 bases at V and 2 bases at J, with 15 bases between. DNA for the CDR3: TGCAGTGCTGGGACTGCGTCCCCACAAGAGACCCAGTACTTC. Its protein product is CSAGTASPQETQYF.

This clonotype came up a few times. The V call is TRBV4-2, the J call TRBJ2-7, with 12 bases identical to TRBD2. Looked up from germline, CDR1 is LGHNA and CDR2 is YNFKEQ. Trimming took 0 bases from V and 7 from J; bases not matched to a gene: 10. This CDR3 is 17 amino acids long. The CDR3 bases are TGTGCCAGCAGCCAAGATGTAGCTAGCGGGAGGGCCAGGGAGCAGTACTTC. Amino acid sequence: CASSQDVASGRAREQYF.

This clonotype appeared once. The chain is built from TRBV20-1 and TRBJ2-3, with D possibly TRBD2 on 5 matching bases. Germline CDR1 and CDR2: DFQATT and SNEGSKA (reference sequence). The CDR3 runs to 16 residues. V lost 1 base and J lost 6, with 20 bases in between. CDR3 sequence reads: CSARGRYGLPLDTQYF. The CDR3 DNA follows: TGCAGTGCTAGAGGGAGGTACGGCTTACCCCTCGATACGCAGTATTTT.

The J gene is TRBJ1-1, the V gene TRBV15; D gene uncertain. Deletions cut 1 base from V and 8 bases from J, with 20 bases between. This CDR3 comprises 16 residues. Germline CDR1 reads LNHNV; CDR2 reads YYDKDF (reference sequence). The CDR3 protein is CATSRASAGAAREAFF. The CDR3 coding sequence is TGTGCCACCAGCAGAGCGTCGGCAGGAGCGGCCAGGGAAGCTTTCTTT.

The V and J genes are TRBV5-6 and TRBJ2-1; 8 nucleotides line up with TRBD2. V shed 0 bases and J 3 bases; nucleotides not matched to a gene: 8. CDR1 is SGHDT, CDR2 YYEEEE, per germline. The CDR3 extends over 17 amino acids. The chain's CDR3 is CASSLAHSGDLYNEQFF. CDR3 nucleotide sequence: TGTGCCAGCAGCTTGGCCCATAGCGGGGACCTCTACAATGAGCAGTTCTTC.